This is a list of T cell receptor beta chains from one sample in a study of blood T cell repertoires in COVID-19. Clones were sequenced by immunoSEQ multiplex PCR, and TCRdb holds only the in-frame ones, with some missing. Counted here are fewer than 250,000 clones, 85% occurring once; the ten biggest clones make up approximately 6.3%. The sequenced material came from peripheral blood. These receptors originate from an older woman with active or convalescent COVID-19. Each CDR3 is given with its conserved first and last residue. The D gene is left open where the match is weak. Rows may omit the clone size; those that give it use once, few, many or a size class.

j_gene: TRBJ1-4
v_gene: TRBV6-1
abundance: -
d_gene: -
CDR3aa: CASSERGGNEKLFF
CDR3nt: TGTGCCAGCAGTGAACGGGGGGGAAATGAAAAACTGTTTTTT

j_gene: TRBJ1-1
v_gene: TRBV3-1/TRBV3-2
abundance: -
d_gene: -
CDR3aa: CASSQVFQGEAFF
CDR3nt: TGTGCCAGCAGCCAAGTATTTCAGGGTGAAGCTTTCTTT

j_gene: TRBJ2-7
v_gene: TRBV27
abundance: -
d_gene: TRBD2
CDR3aa: CASSLGLAAYEQYF
CDR3nt: TGTGCCAGCAGTTTGGGGCTAGCGGCCTACGAGCAGTACTTC

j_gene: TRBJ2-1
v_gene: TRBV5-8
abundance: -
d_gene: -
CDR3aa: CASSSRGLDNEQFF
CDR3nt: TGTGCCAGCAGCTCAAGGGGTCTCGACAATGAGCAGTTCTTC

j_gene: TRBJ2-3
v_gene: TRBV11-3
abundance: -
d_gene: -
CDR3aa: CASSSDFLTDTQYF
CDR3nt: TGTGCCAGCAGCTCGGACTTTCTCACAGATACGCAGTATTTT

j_gene: TRBJ1-1
v_gene: TRBV6-5
abundance: -
d_gene: -
CDR3aa: CASSYRSDGVEAFF
CDR3nt: TGTGCCAGCAGTTACAGGTCGGACGGGGTCGAAGCTTTCTTT

j_gene: TRBJ2-1
v_gene: TRBV29-1
abundance: -
d_gene: TRBD2
CDR3aa: CSVEGLAGMNEQFF
CDR3nt: TGCAGCGTTGAGGGACTAGCGGGGATGAATGAGCAGTTCTTC

j_gene: TRBJ2-3
v_gene: TRBV29-1
abundance: -
d_gene: TRBD2
CDR3aa: CSAILPGLAGGLDTQYF
CDR3nt: TGCAGCGCTATCCTACCCGGACTAGCGGGAGGGTTAGATACGCAGTATTTT

j_gene: TRBJ2-1
v_gene: TRBV5-4
abundance: -
d_gene: -
CDR3aa: CASSDRQRAHNEQFF
CDR3nt: TGTGCCAGCAGCGACCGCCAGAGGGCGCACAATGAGCAGTTCTTC

j_gene: TRBJ2-1
v_gene: TRBV7-3
abundance: once
d_gene: TRBD2
CDR3aa: CASSFLAGGLNEQFF
CDR3nt: TGTGCCAGCAGCTTCCTAGCGGGAGGGCTCAATGAGCAGTTCTTC

j_gene: TRBJ1-2
v_gene: TRBV7-9
abundance: few
d_gene: TRBD1
CDR3aa: CASSWGTGGGYGYTF
CDR3nt: TGTGCCAGCAGCTGGGGGACAGGGGGAGGCTATGGCTACACCTTC

j_gene: TRBJ2-7
v_gene: TRBV5-4
abundance: -
d_gene: -
CDR3aa: CASSPAAGEQYF
CDR3nt: TGTGCCAGCAGCCCGGCTGCCGGGGAGCAGTACTTC

j_gene: TRBJ1-5
v_gene: TRBV23-1
abundance: -
d_gene: -
CDR3aa: CASSQSGAQGQNQPQHF
CDR3nt: TGCGCCAGCAGTCAATCGGGGGCGCAGGGACAAAATCAGCCCCAGCATTTT

j_gene: TRBJ1-2
v_gene: TRBV7-2
abundance: -
d_gene: -
CDR3aa: CASSPPGRGADYGYTF
CDR3nt: TGTGCCAGCAGTCCACCCGGTCGGGGGGCGGACTATGGCTACACCTTC

j_gene: TRBJ2-1
v_gene: TRBV24-1
abundance: -
d_gene: -
CDR3aa: CATSDRLGRTGSSSYNEQFF
CDR3nt: TGTGCCACCAGTGATCGCCTCGGCCGAACAGGGTCCAGCTCCTACAATGAGCAGTTCTTC

j_gene: TRBJ1-6
v_gene: TRBV30
abundance: -
d_gene: TRBD1
CDR3aa: CAWTRGFVDSPLHF
CDR3nt: TGTGCCTGGACCAGGGGGTTTGTAGATTCACCCCTCCACTTT

j_gene: TRBJ1-5
v_gene: TRBV7-8
abundance: -
d_gene: -
CDR3aa: CASSLVGGDNQPQHF
CDR3nt: TGTGCCAGCAGCTTAGTGGGGGGGGACAATCAGCCCCAGCATTTT

j_gene: TRBJ1-3
v_gene: TRBV29-1
abundance: -
d_gene: -
CDR3aa: CSATDTNSGNTIYF
CDR3nt: TGCAGCGCCACGGACACAAACTCTGGAAACACCATATATTTT

j_gene: TRBJ2-2
v_gene: TRBV4-1
abundance: few
d_gene: TRBD2
CDR3aa: CASSFTSGFSAGELFF
CDR3nt: TGCGCCAGCAGTTTCACTAGCGGGTTCTCGGCCGGGGAGCTGTTTTTT

j_gene: TRBJ2-1
v_gene: TRBV19
abundance: -
d_gene: TRBD2
CDR3aa: CASSISGAGGIYNEQFF
CDR3nt: TGTGCCAGTAGTATTTCGGGAGCGGGGGGGATTTACAATGAGCAGTTCTTC

j_gene: TRBJ1-5
v_gene: TRBV2
abundance: few
d_gene: -
CDR3aa: CASSEAGLRAQSQHF
CDR3nt: TGTGCCAGCAGTGAAGCGGGACTGAGGGCCCAATCCCAGCATTTT

j_gene: TRBJ1-3
v_gene: TRBV19
abundance: -
d_gene: TRBD1
CDR3aa: CASSKSRQGSGNTIYF
CDR3nt: TGTGCCAGTAGCAAATCAAGACAGGGCTCTGGAAACACCATATATTTT

j_gene: TRBJ1-5
v_gene: TRBV6-5
abundance: -
d_gene: -
CDR3aa: CASSREQGNQPQHF
CDR3nt: TGTGCCAGCAGTCGAGAACAGGGCAATCAGCCCCAGCATTTT

j_gene: TRBJ2-7
v_gene: TRBV7-6
abundance: -
d_gene: TRBD1
CDR3aa: CASSSEPGQGGFYEQYF
CDR3nt: TGTGCCAGCAGCTCCGAGCCCGGACAGGGGGGTTTCTACGAGCAGTACTTC

j_gene: TRBJ2-3
v_gene: TRBV10-2
abundance: -
d_gene: -
CDR3aa: CASSSGGTSTDTQYF
CDR3nt: TGCGCCAGCAGTTCGGGCGGGACTAGCACAGATACGCAGTATTTT

j_gene: TRBJ1-5
v_gene: TRBV7-9
abundance: -
d_gene: -
CDR3aa: CASSFSAVEPQHF
CDR3nt: TGTGCCAGCAGCTTCTCCGCAGTTGAGCCCCAGCATTTT